This T cell receptor (beta chain) comes out of a study of beta chain features in type 1 diabetes. On the study more broadly: Healthy donors resembled patients in age, gender and cell yields.

Study-wide findings and caveats: Sequencing used cDNA, and cells with high TCR expression could therefore be over-represented. Within patients, naive, central memory and Treg TCRB repertoires seemed more similar than within healthy donors.

Of note for this clone: The antigen is unknown.

The V gene's germline CDR1 is MNHEY and CDR2 SVGAGI. The CDR3 extends over 14 amino acids. V trimming: 7 bases; J trimming: 3 bases; junction bases outside the gene matches: 5. Reverse transcribing all isolated RNA meant expressed TCRB transcripts were sequenced. This table comes from immunoSEQ multiplex PCR, and its TCRdb copy is limited to in-frame clones, with some not included. The top ten hold around 0.05% of the sample, which has roughly 240,000 clones, roughly 70% seen once. The receptor comes from a man aged 25 to 40 in good health. Sequencing used naive CD4+ T cells from blood. This chain links TRBV6-5 with TRBJ2-3, with 9 bases matching TRBD1. The CDR3 reads CASKRGQGTDTQYF. The CDR3 coding sequence is TGTGCCAGCAAAAGGGGACAGGGAACAGATACGCAGTATTTT.